This passage covers 6 T cell receptor beta chains from one sample sequenced in a study of blood T cell repertoires in COVID-19. Data came from immunoSEQ multiplex PCR; TCRdb stores just in-frame clones and leaves some out. The table lists roughly 39,000 clones, roughly nine tenths of them singletons. The sample comprised peripheral blood. Every receptor here comes from a man aged 30 to 45 with active or convalescent COVID-19.

The V call is TRBV2, the J call TRBJ2-2, with D maybe TRBD1 (6 bases). Germline V gene data show CDR1 as SNHLY and CDR2 as FYNNEI. There are 12 residues in the CDR3. V was clipped by 6 bases and J by 6 bases, with 8 bases between them. For the CDR3, the DNA is TGTGCCAGCAGCGGACAGTCCGGGGAGCTGTTTTTT. Translating it yields CASSGQSGELFF.

For this clone: A junction end diverges from the germline sequence, so it may reflect a read error. This sequence joins TRBV7-6 and TRBJ2-1; 9 bases are a match to TRBD2. CDR1 SGHVS and CDR2 FNYEAQ come from the germline V gene. This CDR3 is 12 amino acids long. CDR3 sequence (DNA): TGTGCCAGCAGCTTATCTGCGGGAGGGCCTGTCTTC. Translated: CASSLSAGGPVF.

The chain recombines TRBV24-1 with TRBJ2-3; D remains unclear. Germline CDR1 KGHDR, CDR2 SFDVKD. The CDR3 has 14 residues. Trimming stripped 2 bases from V and 2 bases from J, with 7 bases between. The CDR3 is CATSDSYFTDTQYF. In DNA form, the CDR3 reads TGTGCCACCAGTGATTCCTACTTCACAGATACGCAGTATTTT.

CDR3: CASSQAGGIYNEQFF. As DNA, the CDR3 is TGTGCCAGCAGCCAGGCAGGGGGCATCTACAATGAGCAGTTCTTC. The chain employs TRBV3-1 (or the pseudogene TRBV3-2) and TRBJ2-1, with TRBD1 identical over 8 bases. J gave up 3 bases and V 3 bases, and 4 bases lay outside the gene matches. Germline V gene data show CDR1 as LGHDT and CDR2 as YNNKEL (reference sequence). The CDR3 runs 15 residues.

This chain joins TRBV7-9 and TRBJ2-4, with TRBD2 matching 7 bases. Germline CDR1 and CDR2: SEHNR and FQNEAQ (reference sequence). The V and J ends lost 2 bases and 8 bases, in that order; junction bases with no gene match: 21. The CDR3 runs to 19 residues. The CDR3 DNA reads as TGTGCCAGCAGCTTACCCGGGGAGGGGCAAACAAGGCAGGAAGACATTCAGTACTTC. Translation: CASSLPGEGQTRQEDIQYF.

The chain is built from TRBV29-1 and TRBJ1-2; no definite D call. Germline CDR1 reads SQVTM; CDR2 reads ANQGSEA. The CDR3 runs to 11 residues. V lost 6 bases and J lost 8, with 13 bases in between. The CDR3, as DNA: TGCAGCGTGCAGCGCCTCGGGGGCTACACCTTC. Translation: CSVQRLGGYTF.